The 17 T cell receptor beta chains below were found in one sample sequenced in a study of cytomegalovirus exposure and HLA in healthy donors. It was with 60 Vbeta and 13 Jbeta primers that the PCR ran. Generated by immunoSEQ multiplex PCR, the TCRdb table keeps only in-frame clones and is missing some. The sample shows just over 150,000 clones, about 75% of them seen only once. The sequenced material came from PBMCs. The source is a female donor in good health and CMV-seronegative.

This clone was seen a handful of times. This chain uses TRBV30 with TRBJ1-5, with D hard to call. The germline CDR1 and CDR2 sequences are GTSNPN and SVGIG (reference sequence). Trimming pared 4 bases from V and 8 bases from J, leaving 24 bases between. CDR3 length: 16 amino acids. The CDR3: CAWTRGEVRVSEPQHF. CDR3 coding DNA: TGTGCCTGGACCCGGGGAGAAGTGCGGGTTTCTGAGCCCCAGCATTTT.

The chain couples TRBV7-9 to TRBJ1-2, with D perhaps matching TRBD1 (6 bases). The CDR3 is 15 amino acids. CDR1 and CDR2 (germline): SEHNR, FQNEAQ (reference sequence). V was clipped by 1 base and J by 6 bases, with 15 bases between them. In nucleotides, the CDR3 is TGTGCCAGCAGCTTAGGGTGGGCAGGGGTGCATGGCTACACCTTC. Amino acid sequence: CASSLGWAGVHGYTF.

Only one count was recorded for this clone. The chain couples TRBV4-2 to TRBJ1-5; a possible D gene is TRBD1 (6 bases). Germline lookup yields CDR1 LGHNA and CDR2 YNFKEQ. V was trimmed by 0 bases and J by 6 bases, leaving 12 bases between them. The CDR3 covers 15 residues. CDR3 protein: CASSQDGGGSQPQHF. The CDR3 DNA follows: TGTGCCAGCAGCCAAGATGGGGGGGGCTCTCAGCCCCAGCATTTT.

In nucleotides, the CDR3 is TGCGCCAGCAGCTTAGCTTCGACAGGGGAAGAGACCCAGTACTTC. Protein sequence: CASSLASTGEETQYF. This chain connects TRBV5-1 to TRBJ2-5; 8 bases fit TRBD1. Germline V gene sequence: CDR1 SGHRS, CDR2 YFSETQ. This CDR3 has 15 residues. With V trimmed by 2 bases and J by 3 bases, 6 bases remained unmatched. Based on the CDR3 plus reference TRBV5-1 and TRBJ2-5, the full variable domain is KAGVTQTPRYLIKTRGQQVTLSCSPISGHRSVSWYQQTPGQGLQFLFEYFSETQRNKGNFPGRFSGRQFSNSRSEMNVSTLELGDSALYLCASSLASTGEETQYFGPGTRLLVL.

The chain recombines TRBV6-1 with TRBJ2-1; D is uncertain. Trimming cost V 4 bases and J 0 bases, with 19 bases left between them. CDR3 length: 18 residues. Germline lookup yields CDR1 MNHNS and CDR2 SASEGT. The CDR3 region is CASSGLRRRVSSYNEQFF. CDR3 sequence (DNA): TGTGCCAGCAGTGGCCTCCGACGGAGAGTTAGCTCCTACAATGAGCAGTTCTTC.

The chain carries TRBV7-9 and TRBJ2-7, with TRBD2 identical over 10 bases. Germline V gene sequence: CDR1 SEHNR, CDR2 FQNEAQ (reference sequence). Trimming removed 1 base from V and 4 bases from J; junction bases left unmatched: 13. This CDR3 has 18 residues. CDR3 sequence: CASSLVGSSGGDRYEQYF. Written as DNA, the CDR3 is TGTGCCAGCAGCTTAGTAGGCTCTAGCGGGGGAGATCGGTACGAGCAGTACTTC.

This clone was recorded a few times. The chain links TRBV7-3 to TRBJ1-2, with 7 positions matching TRBD1. The CDR3 spans 13 residues. The V segment lost 2 bases and the J segment 6 bases; nucleotides outside the gene matches: 3. Germline-derived CDR1 and CDR2 are SGHTA and FQGTGA. CDR3: CASSLGGGDGYTF. The CDR3 DNA reads TGTGCCAGCAGCTTAGGAGGGGGCGATGGCTACACCTTC. The full variable domain, with the rest looked up from reference TRBV7-3 and TRBJ1-2, is GAGVSQTPSNKVTEKGKYVELRCDPISGHTALYWYRQSLGQGPEFLIYFQGTGAADDSGLPNDRFFAVRPEGSVSTLKIQRTERGDSAVYLCASSLGGGDGYTFGSGTRLTVV.

This chain joins TRBV5-1 and TRBJ1-4; D possibly corresponds to TRBD1 (6 bases). V lost 0 bases and J 7 bases, leaving 7 bases between the germline ends. This CDR3 has 13 amino acids. Germline V lookup: CDR1 SGHRS, CDR2 YFSETQ. The CDR3 bases are TGCGCCAGCAGCTTGGAGACAGGTGAAAAACTGTTTTTT. It codes for CASSLETGEKLFF.

This chain uses TRBV2 with TRBJ2-1, with a weak D call TRBD2 (6 bases). Germline V lookup: CDR1 SNHLY, CDR2 FYNNEI. V lost 6 bases to trimming and J lost 0 bases, with 12 bases between them. The CDR3 runs 15 residues. This CDR3 is CASRSGYSSYNEQFF. DNA of the CDR3: TGTGCCAGCAGGAGCGGGTATAGCTCCTACAATGAGCAGTTCTTC.

In nucleotides, the CDR3 is TGTGCCAGCAGCCAGGAGGGACAGGATAATGAAAAACTGTTTTTT. This translates into CASSQEGQDNEKLFF. This chain uses TRBV4-2 with TRBJ1-4; 8 bases line up with TRBD1. The V gene end was trimmed by 3 bases and the J gene end by 4 bases; junction bases not matched to a gene: 4. This CDR3 is 15 amino acids long. CDR1 and CDR2 (germline): LGHNA, YNFKEQ.

The gene calls are TRBV6-4 and TRBJ1-5, with D possibly TRBD1 on 5 matching bases. CDR1 MRHNA and CDR2 SNTAGT come from the germline V gene. The CDR3 consists of 14 residues. The V gene lost 2 bases and the J gene lost 6 bases, with 11 bases spanning the gap. DNA for the CDR3: TGTGCCAGCAGTGACGGGGGGGAGGGTCAGCCCCAGCATTTT. This sequence encodes CASSDGGEGQPQHF.

This clone occurred once. The gene calls are TRBV2 and TRBJ2-5, with TRBD2 matching over 12 bases. The CDR3 spans 15 residues. Per germline, CDR1 SNHLY and CDR2 FYNNEI. The V and J ends lost 4 bases and 2 bases, in that order; junction bases with no gene match: 2. The CDR3: CASSALAGGQETQYF. CDR3 nucleotide sequence: TGTGCCAGCAGTGCCCTAGCGGGGGGGCAAGAGACCCAGTACTTC.

The chain links TRBV4-1 to TRBJ2-7; 12 bases are shared with TRBD2. The CDR3 sequence is 16 residues long. The V gene end was trimmed by 1 base and the J gene end by 1 base; junction bases not matched to a gene: 2. Germline V gene sequence: CDR1 MGHRA, CDR2 YSYEKL. The CDR3 is CASSQVLAGGSYEQYF. The CDR3, as DNA: TGCGCCAGCAGCCAAGTCCTAGCGGGAGGGTCCTACGAGCAGTACTTC.

The genes are TRBV11-2 and TRBJ2-1; 10 bases match TRBD2. J gave up 2 bases and V 5 bases, and 12 bases lay outside the gene matches. Per germline, CDR1 SGHAT and CDR2 FQNNGV. The CDR3 length is 18 residues. The CDR3 bases are TGTGCCAGCAGCCGGGGGGGCTCTAGCGGGGGAACCTACAATGAGCAGTTCTTC. This gives the protein CASSRGGSSGGTYNEQFF.

This chain links TRBV6-5 with TRBJ2-4, with no clear D. Trimming removed 5 bases at V and 3 bases at J, with 14 bases between. This CDR3 comprises 15 residues. Germline V lookup: CDR1 MNHEY, CDR2 SVGAGI. The CDR3 loop reads CASSAAGSIKNIQYF. In nucleotides, the CDR3 is TGTGCCAGCAGTGCTGCAGGCTCCATCAAAAACATTCAGTACTTC.

The J gene is TRBJ2-5, the V gene TRBV5-1, with TRBD1 identical over 8 bases. In germline, CDR1 is SGHRS, CDR2 YFSETQ. The V segment lost 3 bases and the J segment 6 bases; nucleotides outside the gene matches: 10. The CDR3 spans 15 residues. The CDR3 loop reads CASSSVTGAGKTQYF. In DNA, the CDR3 is TGCGCCAGCAGCTCCGTGACAGGGGCCGGGAAGACCCAGTACTTC.

The chain joins TRBV6-6 to TRBJ2-5; 9 nucleotides line up with TRBD1. CDR3 length: 15 amino acids. Germline assignment: CDR1 MNHNY and CDR2 SVGAGI (reference sequence). J lost 4 bases, V lost 6 bases, and 9 bases had no gene match. CDR3 coding DNA: TGTGCCAGCAGCCGACTTAGACAGGGGGGAGAGACCCAGTACTTC. Translation: CASSRLRQGGETQYF.